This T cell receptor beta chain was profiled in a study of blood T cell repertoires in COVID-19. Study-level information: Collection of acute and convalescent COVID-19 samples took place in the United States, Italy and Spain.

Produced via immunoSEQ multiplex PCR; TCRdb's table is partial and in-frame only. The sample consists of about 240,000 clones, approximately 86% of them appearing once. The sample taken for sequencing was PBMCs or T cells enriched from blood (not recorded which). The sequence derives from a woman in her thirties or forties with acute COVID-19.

The CDR3 reads CASSLGGLEASYEQYF. The CDR3 bases are TGTGCCAGCAGCTTAGGCGGACTAGAGGCAAGCTACGAGCAGTACTTC. The V and J genes are TRBV13 and TRBJ2-7; 7 bases map to TRBD2. There are 16 residues in the CDR3. Germline CDR1 reads PRHDT; CDR2 reads FYEKMQ (reference sequence). Trimming at V came to 0 bases and at J to 3 bases, leaving 8 bases not matched to a gene.